These 24 T cell receptor beta chains were all obtained from the same sample, sequenced in a study of blood T cell repertoires in COVID-19. TCRdb keeps only in-frame clones here, not all; method: immunoSEQ multiplex PCR. The data contain about 320,000 clones, approximately 91% of them singletons. Sequencing used PBMCs or T cells enriched from blood (not recorded which). The source of these receptors is a woman in her 30s who had been exposed to COVID-19.

This chain connects TRBV25-1 to TRBJ2-3; TRBD1 might be the D (6 bases). Trimming left V 2 bases short and J 2 bases short, with 14 bases between. CDR3 size: 16 residues. Germline V lookup: CDR1 MGHDK, CDR2 SYGVNS. CDR3: CASSEIPGVSTDTQYF. Written as DNA, the CDR3 is TGTGCCAGCAGTGAAATACCAGGGGTCTCCACAGATACGCAGTATTTT. Supplemented by reference TRBV25-1 and TRBJ2-3, the full variable domain reads EADIYQTPRYLVIGTGKKITLECSQTMGHDKMYWYQQDPGMELHLIHYSYGVNSTEKGDLSSESTVSRIRTEHFPLTLESARPSHTSQYLCASSEIPGVSTDTQYFGPGTRLTVL.

The gene calls are TRBV21-1 and TRBJ2-7; the DNA was not used to check the table's D call, TRBD2. TRBV21-1 is a listed pseudogene. This CDR3 is 16 amino acids long. The CDR3 loop reads CASSNPGLAGRGEQYF. CDR3 nucleotide sequence: TGTGCCAGCAGCAATCCGGGACTAGCGGGGCGGGGAGAGCAGTACTTC.

The chain links TRBV5-1 to TRBJ1-2, with D unclear. V was shortened by 1 base and J by 2 bases, with 15 bases between the two germline ends. Germline V gene lookup returns CDR1 SGHRS and CDR2 YFSETQ. CDR3 length: 16 amino acids. CDR3 region: CASSLNPGEGNYGYTF. In nucleotides, the CDR3 is TGCGCCAGCAGCTTGAATCCAGGAGAGGGCAACTATGGCTACACCTTC.

The rearrangement joins TRBV5-1 to TRBJ1-4; 8 bases map to TRBD1. The CDR3 spans 16 residues. V lost 4 bases and J lost 8; bases outside the gene matches: 13. Per germline, CDR1 SGHRS and CDR2 YFSETQ. The CDR3 protein is CASSDTRGPKHEKLFF. The CDR3 DNA reads TGCGCCAGCAGCGACACCAGGGGGCCGAAACACGAAAAACTGTTTTTT.

This sequence joins TRBV3-1 (or the pseudogene TRBV3-2) and TRBJ2-1; no clear D gene. Germline V lookup: CDR1 LGHDT, CDR2 YNNKEL (reference sequence). CDR3 length: 12 residues. V lost 1 base and J lost 7, with 5 bases in between. For the CDR3, the DNA is TGTGCCAGCAGCCAAGCAGTTAATGAGCAGTTCTTC. It is translated as CASSQAVNEQFF.

V usage is TRBV29-1 and J usage is TRBJ1-1; tentatively, D is TRBD1 (5 bases). CDR1 is SQVTM and CDR2 is ANQGSEA in the germline V gene. Between the trimmed V and J ends, which lost 1 base and 5 bases, there was a span of 14 bases. This CDR3 has 14 residues. CDR3 nucleotide sequence: TGCAGCGTTGAAGTCGGAACAGGAGGGACTGAAGCTTTCTTT. Translated: CSVEVGTGGTEAFF.

J is TRBJ1-3 and V is TRBV9; D possibly corresponds to TRBD1 (5 bases). This CDR3 has 15 amino acids. The V end lost 2 bases, the J end lost 0 bases, and 9 bases lay between the germline ends. Germline V gene data show CDR1 as SGDLS and CDR2 as YYNGEE. The CDR3 region has the DNA TGTGCCAGCAGCGTCGGGGGAATCTCTGGAAACACCATATATTTT. Protein sequence: CASSVGGISGNTIYF.

J is TRBJ1-4 and V is TRBV3-1 (or the pseudogene TRBV3-2), with TRBD1 matching 7 bases. The ends lost 1 base at V and 7 bases at J; junction bases unmatched: 6. The CDR3 has 15 amino acids. Germline V gene lookup returns CDR1 LGHDT and CDR2 YNNKEL (reference sequence). DNA for the CDR3: TGTGCCAGCAGCCAAGTGCTCAGGGGGAGTGAAAAACTGTTTTTT. It translates to CASSQVLRGSEKLFF.

In DNA form, the CDR3 reads TGTGCCAGCTCACGACGAGGGACAGGGGGCTTTGGCTACACCTTC. Translating gives CASSRRGTGGFGYTF. The gene calls are TRBV18 and TRBJ1-2; the match to TRBD1 covers 12 bases. This CDR3 comprises 15 residues. V shed 4 bases and J 7 bases; nucleotides not matched to a gene: 7. Germline assignment: CDR1 KGHSH and CDR2 LQKENI. Full variable domain (remainder filled in from reference TRBV18 and TRBJ1-2): NAGVMQNPRHLVRRRGQEARLRCSPMKGHSHVYWYRQLPEEGLKFMVYLQKENIIDESGMPKERFSAEFPKEGPSILRIQQVVRGDSAAYFCASSRRGTGGFGYTFGSGTRLTVV.

This clone was detected a few times. This chain connects TRBV5-4 to TRBJ1-6; D ambiguous. Trimming removed 7 bases from V and 5 bases from J, with 10 bases in between. This CDR3 has 13 residues. Germline V CDR1 and CDR2: SGHNT, YYREEE (reference sequence). CDR3 sequence (DNA): TGTGCCAGCGGTAGTGGTAATAATTCACCCCTCCACTTT. It specifies CASGSGNNSPLHF.

This clone showed up just a few times. The rearrangement links TRBV7-9 to TRBJ1-1, with D uncertain. Trimming took off 5 bases at V and 0 bases at J, with 7 bases between the two ends. The V gene's germline CDR1 is SEHNR and CDR2 FQNEAQ (reference sequence). The CDR3 has 13 amino acids. CDR3 protein: CASSPVMNTEAFF. The CDR3, as DNA: TGTGCCAGCAGCCCAGTAATGAACACTGAAGCTTTCTTT.

The chain couples TRBV5-4 to TRBJ1-6, with no clear D. V lost 3 bases and J lost 7, with 5 bases in between. The CDR3 is 12 residues long. Germline V CDR1 and CDR2: SGHNT, YYREEE (reference sequence). CDR3 coding DNA: TGTGCCAGCAGCTGGAGGAATTCACCCCTCCACTTT. It yields the protein CASSWRNSPLHF.

J is TRBJ1-5 and V is TRBV5-4, with D unclear. Trimming took off 0 bases at V and 5 bases at J, with 6 bases between the two ends. Germline CDR1 and CDR2: SGHNT and YYREEE (reference sequence). This CDR3 is built from 13 residues. The CDR3 sequence: CASSLGRYQPQHF. The CDR3 DNA reads TGTGCCAGCAGCTTGGGGAGGTATCAGCCCCAGCATTTT.

The chain recombines TRBV4-3 with TRBJ1-2; 8 bases are a match to TRBD1. The CDR3 contains 16 residues. The junction had 9 bases not matched to a gene; V was cut back by 1 base and J by 5 bases. CDR1 and CDR2 (germline): LGHNA, YSLEER. The CDR3: CASSQGYTGGGYGYTF. CDR3 nucleotide sequence: TGCGCCAGCAGCCAAGGTTACACAGGGGGAGGTTATGGCTACACCTTC.

This clone was counted a single time. This chain connects TRBV7-2 to TRBJ1-2; 8 bases fit TRBD1. Germline assignment: CDR1 SGHTA and CDR2 FQGNSA. The CDR3 has 13 amino acids. The V segment lost 5 bases and the J segment 5 bases; nucleotides outside the gene matches: 4. CDR3 nucleotide sequence: TGTGCCAGCAGCCGGGACAGGAATTATGGCTACACCTTC. Translation gives CASSRDRNYGYTF.

The V call is TRBV30, the J call TRBJ1-2; D gene ambiguous. In germline, CDR1 is GTSNPN, CDR2 SVGIG (reference sequence). Trimming took off 0 bases at V and 8 bases at J, with 7 bases between the two ends. The CDR3 consists of 11 residues. The CDR3 is CAWSVRVGYTF. CDR3 DNA: TGTGCCTGGAGTGTACGGGTGGGCTACACCTTC.

This clone was found once. The chain's CDR3 is CASSGTVSSGYTF. The CDR3 DNA is TGTGCCAGCAGCGGGACAGTCTCCTCTGGCTACACCTTC. This chain uses TRBV27 with TRBJ1-2, with 7 bases that match TRBD1. V trimming: 6 bases; J trimming: 7 bases; junction bases outside the gene matches: 8. CDR3 size: 13 residues. The germline gives CDR1 MNHEY, CDR2 SMNVEV (reference sequence).

This sequence joins TRBV3-1 (or the pseudogene TRBV3-2) and TRBJ1-6; 9 nucleotides align to TRBD1. The germline V gene encodes CDR1 LGHDT and CDR2 YNNKEL (reference sequence). The CDR3 has 15 residues. V shed 0 bases, J shed 7 bases, and the junction held 1 base outside the gene matches. The CDR3: CASSQEGQGNSPLHF. CDR3 DNA sequence: TGTGCCAGCAGCCAAGAGGGACAGGGAAATTCACCCCTCCACTTT.

V is TRBV7-9 and J is TRBJ1-3; 7 bases are a match to TRBD1. Losses at the gene ends were 5 bases for V and 1 base for J; bases not matched to a gene: 11. CDR3 length: 17 residues. Germline V lookup: CDR1 SEHNR, CDR2 FQNEAQ (reference sequence). The CDR3 DNA is TGTGCCAGCAGCCGAACCGGGACAGCAGTATCTGGAAACACCATATATTTT. Its protein product is CASSRTGTAVSGNTIYF.

The chain carries TRBV11-2 and TRBJ1-1; a possible D gene is TRBD1 (6 bases). Trimming took off 5 bases at V and 5 bases at J, with 15 bases between the two ends. Germline V gene lookup returns CDR1 SGHAT and CDR2 FQNNGV. The CDR3 contains 14 residues. The CDR3 bases are TGTGCCAGCAGCAGTAACAGGGTTCTGACTGAAGCTTTCTTT. Its protein product is CASSSNRVLTEAFF. Full variable domain (missing parts from reference TRBV11-2 and TRBJ1-1): EAGVAQSPRYKIIEKRQSVAFWCNPISGHATLYWYQQILGQGPKLLIQFQNNGVVDDSQLPKDRFSAERLKGVDSTLKIQPAKLEDSAVYLCASSSNRVLTEAFFGQGTRLTVV.

The chain couples TRBV4-2 to TRBJ2-4; possible D gene TRBD2, 6 bases. Trimming took off 0 bases at V and 3 bases at J, with 15 bases between the two ends. This CDR3 is built from 17 residues. CDR1 is LGHNA, CDR2 YNFKEQ, per germline. CDR3 sequence (DNA): TGTGCCAGCAGCCAAGAGGTGGGGGGTTCGGGCAAAAACATTCAGTACTTC. This translates into CASSQEVGGSGKNIQYF.

This chain connects TRBV7-2 to TRBJ2-5; 10 bases line up with TRBD1. The germline gives CDR1 SGHTA, CDR2 FQGNSA. J was trimmed by 7 bases and V by 4 bases; bases with no gene match: 9. This CDR3 is 15 amino acids long. The CDR3 region has the DNA TGTGCCAGCAGCTCGCCGGGACAGGGGCCGGGGACCCAGTACTTC. It is translated as CASSSPGQGPGTQYF. The full variable domain, rest sourced from reference TRBV7-2 and TRBJ2-5, is GAGVSQSPSNKVTEKGKDVELRCDPISGHTALYWYRQSLGQGLEFLIYFQGNSAPDKSGLPSDRFSAERTGGSVSTLTIQRTQQEDSAVYLCASSSPGQGPGTQYFGPGTRLLVL.

The genes are TRBV4-1 and TRBJ2-1, with 7 bases lining up with TRBD1. Germline-derived CDR1 and CDR2 are MGHRA and YSYEKL. There are 16 residues in the CDR3. V lost 4 bases and J lost 8; bases outside the gene matches: 14. The CDR3 bases are TGCGCCAGCAGCCCGCTACCAGGGGGACGCGGCTATGAGCAGTTCTTC. It codes for CASSPLPGGRGYEQFF.

The chain couples TRBV4-2 to TRBJ2-7, with 11 bases lining up with TRBD2. Germline trimming cut 0 bases from V and 4 bases from J; bases unmatched to any gene: 2. Per germline, CDR1 LGHNA and CDR2 YNFKEQ. The CDR3 spans 15 residues. This chain's CDR3 is CASSQDTSGGYEQYF. The CDR3 bases are TGTGCCAGCAGCCAAGACACTAGCGGGGGTTACGAGCAGTACTTC.